This T cell receptor (beta chain) comes out of a study of CD8+ T cells in alopecia areata. Study summary: Treated patients swallowed 5 to 10 mg of oral tofacitinib twice daily.

Between the trimmed V and J ends, which lost 3 bases and 3 bases, there was a span of 10 bases. The length of the CDR3 is 13 residues. Germline V lookup: CDR1 SGHRS, CDR2 YFSETQ. A word on this clone: What it recognizes is unknown.

General observations from the study: Greater clonality was observed in lesional scalp samples, especially alopecia totalis/universalis, versus normal scalp. Mice gave a clearer picture of TCR sharing than patients did, possibly for HLA-related reasons.

Extraction of RNA preceded its reverse transcription into cDNA, which served as the sequencing template. Sequencing used immunoSEQ multiplex PCR; TCRdb keeps in-frame clones, though not all of them. Among about 180,000 clones listed, roughly 60% were seen once. The chain links TRBV5-1 to TRBJ2-7; no firm D call. The material was CD4+ T cells sorted from blood, obtained at week 0. The sequence was collected from a human donor with alopecia areata. The CDR3 sequence: CASSSEGVYEQYF. The CDR3 DNA follows: TGCGCCAGCAGCTCCGAAGGTGTCTACGAGCAGTACTTC.